This is a list of T cell receptor beta chains from one sample in a study of circulating tumor DNA in untreated peripheral T-cell lymphoma. Generated by immunoSEQ multiplex PCR, the TCRdb table keeps only in-frame clones and is missing some. The data show about 7,300 clones, about 76% seen once. The material sequenced was tumor tissue. Receptor source: a human donor with peripheral T-cell lymphoma. The CDR3 runs from the conserved cysteine through the conserved F or W. A D gene is named only where the DNA matches it firmly. The listing skips clone size in some rows; elsewhere it reads once, few, many or a size class.

cdr3_nt | cdr3_aa | v_call | d_call | j_call | clone_size
TGTGCCATCAGCCGGCAGGGTGACAATCAGCCCCAGCATTTT | CAISRQGDNQPQHF | TRBV6-8 | NA | TRBJ1-5 | NA
TGTGCCAGCAGCTTAGGCGGGAGGGAGGGGGAGACCCAGTACTTC | CASSLGGREGETQYF | TRBV11-3 | TRBD2 | TRBJ2-5 | NA
TGTGCCAGCAGTTTAGTGGTGACCCAAGAGACCCAGTACTTC | CASSLVVTQETQYF | TRBV28 | NA | TRBJ2-5 | NA
TGTGCCAGCACTCGGGACTCCTCTTTCTACAATGAGCAGTTCTTC | CASTRDSSFYNEQFF | TRBV27 | NA | TRBJ2-1 | NA
TGTGCCACCAGGTTAGCGGGAGAGCTTACCTACGAGCAGTACTTC | CATRLAGELTYEQYF | TRBV15 | TRBD2 | TRBJ2-7 | NA
TGCGCCAGCAGCTCCTCCGGGACAGCGGCTCTTAATGAAAAACTGTTTTTT | CASSSSGTAALNEKLFF | TRBV5-1 | TRBD1 | TRBJ1-4 | NA
TGTGCCAGTAGTATCCGGGACAGGTTGTTGTATGGGAAGGAAAAACTGTTTTTT | CASSIRDRLLYGKEKLFF | TRBV19 | TRBD1 | TRBJ1-4 | NA
TGTGCCAGCAGCTTGCGTTCAGGGAGTTGGGTAGAGACCCAGTACTTC | CASSLRSGSWVETQYF | TRBV7-6 | NA | TRBJ2-5 | NA
TGTGCCAGCTCACCGGACAGGGTAGCCAACGTCCTGACTTTC | CASSPDRVANVLTF | TRBV18 | TRBD1 | TRBJ2-6 | few
TGTGCCAGTAGTATCGTGGTCGGGGCCTGGGGCACTGAAGCTTTCTTT | CASSIVVGAWGTEAFF | TRBV19 | NA | TRBJ1-1 | NA
TGTGCCAGCAGTTTAGGGACAGGGGATACGCAGTATTTT | CASSLGTGDTQYF | TRBV28 | TRBD1 | TRBJ2-3 | medium-sized
TGTGCCAGCTCACCACCTAGCAGGATACAAGAGACCCAGTACTTC | CASSPPSRIQETQYF | TRBV18 | NA | TRBJ2-5 | NA
TGCGCCAGCAGCTGGGGGACGATGGGGACTGAAGCTTTCTTT | CASSWGTMGTEAFF | TRBV5-1 | NA | TRBJ1-1 | NA
TGTGCCAGCACCGGGACAAGCTCTGGAAACACCATATATTTT | CASTGTSSGNTIYF | TRBV6-8 | NA | TRBJ1-3 | NA
TGTGCCAGCAGTCGACTAGTTCCCCCCTACGAGCAGTACTTC | CASSRLVPPYEQYF | TRBV6-8 | NA | TRBJ2-7 | NA
TGTGCCAGCAGTTTTGTACAGGGGGGGGACCAGCCCCAGCATTTT | CASSFVQGGDQPQHF | TRBV28 | TRBD1 | TRBJ1-5 | NA
TGTGCCAGCAGCCAACGTGGGGGACAGAAGCTTTATGGCTACACCTTC | CASSQRGGQKLYGYTF | TRBV6-8 | TRBD1 | TRBJ1-2 | NA
TGTGCCAGCAGTTTAGGGACCCATAAGGGAGCTTTCTTT | CASSLGTHKGAFF | TRBV28 | NA | TRBJ1-1 | NA
TGTGCCAGCTCACCACCGGGGGCAGGGGTGCCCGAGCAGTACTTC | CASSPPGAGVPEQYF | TRBV18 | NA | TRBJ2-7 | NA
TGTGCCACCAGCAGACGCCTAGACAGGGATGGGGATACGCAGTATTTT | CATSRRLDRDGDTQYF | TRBV15 | TRBD1 | TRBJ2-3 | few
TGTGCCAGTAAAACTCCGGGACTAGATAATGAGCAGTTCTTC | CASKTPGLDNEQFF | TRBV19 | TRBD2 | TRBJ2-1 | NA
TGTGCCAGCAGCTTATTCCCCGCCCCAGAGACCCAGTACTTC | CASSLFPAPETQYF | TRBV11-3 | NA | TRBJ2-5 | NA
TGTGCCAGTAGGAGTTGGGGGGCGTTAAGCTCTGGGGCCAACGTCCTGACTTTC | CASRSWGALSSGANVLTF | TRBV19 | NA | TRBJ2-6 | few
TGTGCCAGCTCACCACTTGGGACTAGCGGGAGTGTCGCCCAGTTCTTC | CASSPLGTSGSVAQFF | TRBV18 | TRBD2 | TRBJ2-1 | NA
TGTGCCAGCAGTTCACCCAGCGGGAGGGCCCTAACAGATACGCAGTATTTT | CASSSPSGRALTDTQYF | TRBV28 | TRBD2 | TRBJ2-3 | NA
TGCAGCGTTGAAGGGATACCGGGACTGGGGGAAACTGAAGCTTTCTTT | CSVEGIPGLGETEAFF | TRBV29-1 | NA | TRBJ1-1 | NA
TGTGCCAGCTCACCACCTGGGACAGATTACGGCTACACCTTC | CASSPPGTDYGYTF | TRBV18 | TRBD1 | TRBJ1-2 | NA
TGTGCCAGCCAGGGAGCTTCCCTCTACGAGCAGTACTTC | CASQGASLYEQYF | TRBV28 | NA | TRBJ2-7 | NA
TGCAGCGTCCGAGGACTAGCGGGAAAACTCGAGCAGTACTTC | CSVRGLAGKLEQYF | TRBV29-1 | TRBD2 | TRBJ2-7 | NA
TGTGCCAGTAAGCCCCAGTCGAACACCGGGGAGCTGTTTTTT | CASKPQSNTGELFF | TRBV19 | NA | TRBJ2-2 | NA